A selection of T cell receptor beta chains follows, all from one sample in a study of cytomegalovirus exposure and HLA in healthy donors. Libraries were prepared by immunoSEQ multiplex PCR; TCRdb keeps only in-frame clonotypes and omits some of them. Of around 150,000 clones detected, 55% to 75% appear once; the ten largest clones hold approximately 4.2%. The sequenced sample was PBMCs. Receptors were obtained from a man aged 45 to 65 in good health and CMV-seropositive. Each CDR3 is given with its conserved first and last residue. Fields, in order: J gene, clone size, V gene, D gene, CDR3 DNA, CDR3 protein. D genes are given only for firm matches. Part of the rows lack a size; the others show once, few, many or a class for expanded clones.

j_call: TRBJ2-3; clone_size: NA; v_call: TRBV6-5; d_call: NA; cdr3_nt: TGTGCCAGCTCTCGTCCGGGGGCAGATACGCAGTATTTT; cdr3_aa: CASSRPGADTQYF
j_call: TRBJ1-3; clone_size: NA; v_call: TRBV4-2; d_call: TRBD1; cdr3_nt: TGTGCCAGCAGCCAAGATGGGACAGCGCTCGGAAACACCATATATTTT; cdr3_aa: CASSQDGTALGNTIYF
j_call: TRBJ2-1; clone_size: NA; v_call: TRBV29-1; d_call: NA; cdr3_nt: TGCAGCGTTGAACGGGGAAAAAACAATGAGCAGTTCTTC; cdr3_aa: CSVERGKNNEQFF
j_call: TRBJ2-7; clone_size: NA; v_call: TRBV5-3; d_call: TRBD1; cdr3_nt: TGTGCCAGAAGCTTGGCAGGGGGAGAGCAGTACTTC; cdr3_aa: CARSLAGGEQYF
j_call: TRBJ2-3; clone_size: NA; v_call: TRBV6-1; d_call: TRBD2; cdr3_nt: TGTGCCAGCAGCTCTAGCGGGGGGCACACAGATACGCAGTATTTT; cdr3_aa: CASSSSGGHTDTQYF
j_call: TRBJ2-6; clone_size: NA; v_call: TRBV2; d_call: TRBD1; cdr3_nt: TGTGCCAGCAGACGCACCGGGACAGGGGGCTCTGGGGCCAACGTCCTGACTTTC; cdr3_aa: CASRRTGTGGSGANVLTF
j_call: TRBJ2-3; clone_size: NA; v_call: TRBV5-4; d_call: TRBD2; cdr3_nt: TGTGCCAGCGGCTATAGCGGGCGTACGCAGTATTTT; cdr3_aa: CASGYSGRTQYF
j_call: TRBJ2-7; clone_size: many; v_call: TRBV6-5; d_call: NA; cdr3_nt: TGTGCCAGCAGTCCCTTGGAGGGGCGCTACGAGCAGTACTTC; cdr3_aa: CASSPLEGRYEQYF
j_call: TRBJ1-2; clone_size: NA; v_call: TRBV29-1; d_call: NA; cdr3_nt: TGCAGCGTTGAAGATCCGGTCACTAACTATGGCTACACCTTC; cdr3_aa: CSVEDPVTNYGYTF
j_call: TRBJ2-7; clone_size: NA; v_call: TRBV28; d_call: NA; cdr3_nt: TGTGCCAGCAGTTTACCCCTGGGGGCGGGCGAGCAGTACTTC; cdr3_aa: CASSLPLGAGEQYF
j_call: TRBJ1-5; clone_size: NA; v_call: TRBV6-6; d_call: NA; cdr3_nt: TGTGCCAGCAGTTTCAGACGCGGCGAGGAGGGTCAGCCCCAGCATTTT; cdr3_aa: CASSFRRGEEGQPQHF
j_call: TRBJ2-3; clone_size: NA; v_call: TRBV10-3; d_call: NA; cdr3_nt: TGTGCCATCATGGCAGGCAGAGATACGCAGTATTTT; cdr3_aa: CAIMAGRDTQYF
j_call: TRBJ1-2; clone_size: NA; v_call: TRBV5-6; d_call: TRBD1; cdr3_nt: TGTGCCAGCAGCTTGTATCAGGGGGGATACACCTTC; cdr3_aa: CASSLYQGGYTF
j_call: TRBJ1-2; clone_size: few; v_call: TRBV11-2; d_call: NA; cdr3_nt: TGTGCCAGCAGCATACCGGACACCCTCTATGGCTACACCTTC; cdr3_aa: CASSIPDTLYGYTF
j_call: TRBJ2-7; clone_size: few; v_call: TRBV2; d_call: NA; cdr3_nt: TGTGCCAGCAGTGGCCCCCGCCGCGGCGAGCAGTACTTC; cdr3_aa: CASSGPRRGEQYF